The 27 T cell receptor beta chains presented below share a single source sample, sequenced in a study of blood T cell repertoires in COVID-19. The assay was immunoSEQ multiplex PCR, and TCRdb's table has in-frame clones only and misses some. Of some 49,000 clones listed, 85% to 95% were seen once; the top ten hold about 1%. Input material: peripheral blood. The receptors originated from a man between 60 and 75 years old with COVID-19, enrolled during active disease.

This chain connects TRBV27 to TRBJ2-7; D is possibly TRBD2 (6 bases). There are 16 residues in the CDR3. Germline lookup yields CDR1 MNHEY and CDR2 SMNVEV (reference sequence). V dropped 4 bases and J dropped 0 bases, with 16 bases sitting between them. CDR3 region: CASSSPFAGSSYEQYF. The CDR3 DNA sequence: TGTGCCAGCAGTTCCCCTTTCGCGGGGAGCTCCTACGAGCAGTACTTC.

The genes are TRBV19 and TRBJ1-2; 7 positions match TRBD1. V lost 4 bases, J lost 6 bases, and 17 bases stayed unmatched. The CDR3 is 17 amino acids. Germline assignment: CDR1 LNHDA and CDR2 SQIVND (reference sequence). The CDR3 loop is CASSTWIDRADLDGYTF. DNA of the CDR3: TGTGCCAGTAGTACCTGGATAGACAGGGCGGATCTTGATGGCTACACCTTC.

V usage is TRBV11-2 and J usage is TRBJ1-4; 10 bases fit TRBD1. Germline lookup yields CDR1 SGHAT and CDR2 FQNNGV. The CDR3 length is 16 residues. With 3 bases clipped from V and 5 bases from J, the junction kept 6 bases outside the gene matches. This CDR3 reads CASSLGQGSYNEKLFF. CDR3 DNA sequence: TGTGCCAGCAGCTTGGGACAGGGGTCGTACAATGAAAAACTGTTTTTT.

This chain uses TRBV19 with TRBJ2-2, with D tentatively TRBD2 (5 bases). Germline V gives CDR1 LNHDA, CDR2 SQIVND (reference sequence). CDR3 length: 16 amino acids. The V and J ends lost 1 base and 4 bases respectively, with 13 bases between them. The CDR3 here is CASSIGPPRGTGELFF. CDR3 coding DNA: TGTGCCAGTAGTATAGGGCCACCCCGGGGCACCGGGGAGCTGTTTTTT.

This clone was observed a single time. The CDR3 coding sequence is TGTGCCAGCAGCCAAAGTGGGAGATCACCCCTCCACTTT. Translating gives CASSQSGRSPLHF. The gene calls are TRBV3-1 (or the pseudogene TRBV3-2) and TRBJ1-6; D gene unclear. V lost 2 bases and J lost 10, with 9 bases in between. Per germline, CDR1 LGHDT and CDR2 YNNKEL (reference sequence). The CDR3 spans 13 residues.

CDR3 sequence: CASSGSGGQETQYF. In nucleotides, the CDR3 is TGTGCCAGCAGTGGGTCTGGCGGGCAAGAGACCCAGTACTTC. V usage is TRBV2 and J usage is TRBJ2-5; D might be TRBD2 (5 bases). The CDR3 contains 14 residues. The germline V and J ends were trimmed by 4 bases and 2 bases, with 11 bases remaining between them. In germline, CDR1 is SNHLY, CDR2 FYNNEI.

This clone was detected once. The chain has TRBV15 and TRBJ1-4; a weak D match, TRBD1 (6 bases). This CDR3 spans 14 amino acids. The germline gives CDR1 LNHNV, CDR2 YYDKDF (reference sequence). The germline V and J ends were trimmed by 9 bases and 4 bases, with 15 bases remaining between them. The CDR3 nucleotides read TGTGCCACGGGATCGACAGGACTTAATGAAAAACTGTTTTTT. Translated: CATGSTGLNEKLFF.

This chain joins TRBV6-5 and TRBJ1-5; TRBD1 matches at 7 bases. CDR1 and CDR2 (germline): MNHEY, SVGAGI. The CDR3 is made up of 13 amino acids. Germline trimming cut 6 bases from V and 7 bases from J; bases unmatched to any gene: 6. This CDR3 is CASRDTTGQPQHF. CDR3 sequence (DNA): TGTGCCAGCAGGGACACGACAGGGCAGCCCCAGCATTTT.

CDR3 DNA: TGTGCCAGCAGCCGACAGGGCCCCTATGGCTACACCTTC. The encoded protein is CASSRQGPYGYTF. This chain joins TRBV12-3 or TRBV12-4 and TRBJ1-2; the match to TRBD1 covers 7 bases. The CDR3 spans 13 residues. The trim removed 6 bases at V and 4 bases at J, leaving 5 bases unmatched.

In this sample, this clone turned up once. The chain is built from TRBV5-4 and TRBJ1-3; the match to TRBD1 covers 9 bases. Germline assignment: CDR1 SGHNT and CDR2 YYREEE (reference sequence). This CDR3 has 17 residues. The ends lost 4 bases at V and 0 bases at J; junction bases unmatched: 8. CDR3 protein: CASSRDRVSLSGNTIYF. For the CDR3, the DNA is TGTGCCAGCAGCCGGGACAGGGTGTCCCTCTCTGGAAACACCATATATTTT. Based on the CDR3 plus reference TRBV5-4 and TRBJ1-3, the full variable domain is ETGVTQSPTHLIKTRGQQVTLRCSSQSGHNTVSWYQQALGQGPQFIFQYYREEENGRGNFPPRFSGLQFPNYSSELNVNALELDDSALYLCASSRDRVSLSGNTIYFGEGSWLTVV.

This rearrangement joins TRBV11-3 to TRBJ2-3; D gene unclear. Germline-derived CDR1 and CDR2 are SGHNT and YENEEA. CDR3 length: 13 amino acids. V lost 2 bases, J lost 4 bases, and 7 bases lay in between. The CDR3 loop is CASSLLGSDTQYF. The CDR3 bases are TGTGCCAGCAGCTTACTGGGCTCAGATACGCAGTATTTT.

The chain couples TRBV5-4 to TRBJ2-1; 16 nucleotides agree with TRBD2. The germline V gene has CDR1 SGHNT and CDR2 YYREEE (reference sequence). The length of the CDR3 is 14 residues. With V trimmed by 2 bases and J by 14 bases, 4 bases remained unmatched. The CDR3 loop is CASSFYGTSGREFF. The CDR3 bases are TGTGCCAGCAGCTTCTACGGGACTAGCGGGAGGGAGTTCTTC.

The V and J genes are TRBV30 and TRBJ1-2, with D maybe TRBD1 (6 bases). The CDR3 loop spans 16 amino acids. Trimming cost V 6 bases and J 5 bases, with 25 bases left between them. Germline V gene lookup returns CDR1 GTSNPN and CDR2 SVGIG (reference sequence). Written as DNA, the CDR3 is TGTGCCTGCTCCGGATCGGGGGGCCACCCCCCTTATGGCTACACCTTC. Translated: CACSGSGGHPPYGYTF.

The chain combines TRBV7-9 with TRBJ2-5; the D is unclear. Germline assignment: CDR1 SEHNR and CDR2 FQNEAQ (reference sequence). Trimming pared 5 bases from V and 2 bases from J, leaving 12 bases between. This CDR3 has 14 residues. The CDR3 sequence is CASSVGSGQETQYF. The DNA of the CDR3 is TGTGCCAGCAGCGTCGGCTCAGGACAAGAGACCCAGTACTTC.

CDR3 DNA: TGTGCCAGCAGCTCCGCCGGGACAGGACCCTACGAGCAGTACTTC. This codes for CASSSAGTGPYEQYF. The chain carries TRBV7-9 and TRBJ2-7; 8 positions agree with TRBD1. The germline CDR1 and CDR2 sequences are SEHNR and FQNEAQ (reference sequence). V trimming: 4 bases; J trimming: 2 bases; junction bases outside the gene matches: 7. CDR3 length: 15 residues.

The gene calls are TRBV19 and TRBJ1-2; D is possibly TRBD1 (6 bases). V lost 7 bases, J lost 4 bases, and 10 bases lay in between. The CDR3 is 12 residues long. Germline CDR1 and CDR2: LNHDA and SQIVND (reference sequence). The CDR3 bases are TGTGCCAGTACAGGGGAATCCTATGGCTACACCTTC. Its protein is CASTGESYGYTF.

This rearrangement joins TRBV10-3 to TRBJ2-3; 12 nucleotides match TRBD2. This CDR3 is 13 amino acids long. Trimming took 5 bases from V and 9 from J; bases not matched to a gene: 3. Germline loops: CDR1 ENHRY, CDR2 SYGVKD. The CDR3 nucleotides are TGTGCCATCAGTAGGACTAGCGGGGACACGCAGTATTTT. Amino acids: CAISRTSGDTQYF.

V and J are TRBV9 and TRBJ1-2, with TRBD1 as a possible D gene (6 bases). The V and J ends lost 5 bases and 5 bases respectively, with 13 bases between them. Germline V gene lookup returns CDR1 SGDLS and CDR2 YYNGEE. CDR3 length: 13 residues. CDR3 in DNA: TGTGCCAGCAGTGACACAGGGATATATGGCTACACCTTC. Its protein product is CASSDTGIYGYTF.

This clone occurred once. This rearrangement joins TRBV14 to TRBJ2-1, with a weak D call TRBD2 (5 bases). The CDR3 covers 13 residues. The V gene's germline CDR1 is SGHDN and CDR2 FVKESK. V lost 4 bases and J 14 bases, leaving 18 bases between the germline ends. CDR3 in DNA: TGTGCCAGCAGCCCCCAGGCCACTAGAGAAAAGTTCTTC. Amino acid sequence: CASSPQATREKFF. Full variable domain (remainder filled in from reference TRBV14 and TRBJ2-1): EAGVTQFPSHSVIEKGQTVTLRCDPISGHDNLYWYRRVMGKEIKFLLHFVKESKQDESGMPNNRFLAERTGGTYSTLKVQPAELEDSGVYFCASSPQATREKFFGPGTRLTVL.

This chain uses TRBV30 with TRBJ2-7; 14 bases fit TRBD2. Germline V gene sequence: CDR1 GTSNPN, CDR2 SVGIG (reference sequence). The CDR3 totals 17 residues. The V and J ends lost 3 bases and 0 bases, in that order; junction bases with no gene match: 7. The CDR3 nucleotides are TGTGCCTGGAGACCCCGGACTAGCGGGAGGAGCTCCTACGAGCAGTACTTC. As protein: CAWRPRTSGRSSYEQYF.

The chain couples TRBV24-1 to TRBJ1-1; 7 positions match TRBD1. The CDR3 has 14 amino acids. In germline, CDR1 is KGHDR, CDR2 SFDVKD. V lost 7 bases and J lost 0; bases outside the gene matches: 4. In nucleotides, the CDR3 is TGTGCCACCAGCCCAGGGGGTATGAACACTGAAGCTTTCTTT. It yields the protein CATSPGGMNTEAFF.

The gene calls are TRBV2 and TRBJ2-7; TRBD1 is a possible D gene (6 bases). V dropped 7 bases and J dropped 2 bases, with 12 bases sitting between them. The CDR3 has 13 residues. CDR1 is SNHLY and CDR2 is FYNNEI in the germline V gene. CDR3: CASKRDTAYEQYF. CDR3 bases: TGTGCCAGCAAACGGGACACTGCCTACGAGCAGTACTTC.

The chain links TRBV6-6 to TRBJ2-7; 10 nucleotides match TRBD2. Unmatched junction bases numbered 1, after V lost 8 bases and J lost 0 bases. Per the germline V gene, CDR1 is MNHNY and CDR2 is SVGAGI (reference sequence). The CDR3 runs to 13 residues. CDR3 bases: TGTGCCAGCGGACTAGCGGACTCCTACGAGCAGTACTTC. Translating gives CASGLADSYEQYF.

The rearrangement joins TRBV7-6 to TRBJ2-7; 14 nucleotides align to TRBD2. The ends lost 5 bases at V and 5 bases at J; junction bases unmatched: 11. Per germline, CDR1 SGHVS and CDR2 FNYEAQ. CDR3 size: 17 residues. Written as DNA, the CDR3 is TGTGCCAGCAGCCCCGCCGGACTAGCGGGAGGCGAGGACGAGCAGTACTTC. It codes for CASSPAGLAGGEDEQYF.

The J gene is TRBJ1-2, the V gene TRBV4-3, with 7 bases aligning to TRBD1. CDR1 is LGHNA and CDR2 is YSLEER in the germline V gene. J was trimmed by 4 bases and V by 0 bases; bases with no gene match: 8. The CDR3 has 16 amino acids. In nucleotides, the CDR3 is TGCGCCAGCAGCCAAGAGAAAGCAGGGGGAGGCTATGGCTACACCTTC. Its protein is CASSQEKAGGGYGYTF.

The rearrangement uses TRBV5-1 and TRBJ1-1; the match to TRBD1 covers 11 bases. V lost 0 bases to trimming and J lost 4 bases; unmatched junction nucleotides: 2. Germline V gene data show CDR1 as SGHRS and CDR2 as YFSETQ. The CDR3 runs to 15 residues. CDR3 DNA sequence: TGCGCCAGCAGCTTGGAGGGGACAGGGGGCACTGAAGCTTTCTTT. Encoded protein: CASSLEGTGGTEAFF. Based on the CDR3 plus reference TRBV5-1 and TRBJ1-1, the full variable domain is KAGVTQTPRYLIKTRGQQVTLSCSPISGHRSVSWYQQTPGQGLQFLFEYFSETQRNKGNFPGRFSGRQFSNSRSEMNVSTLELGDSALYLCASSLEGTGGTEAFFGQGTRLTVV.

The chain carries TRBV6-5 and TRBJ2-7; 8 nucleotides line up with TRBD1. Germline V gene lookup returns CDR1 MNHEY and CDR2 SVGAGI. V lost 7 bases and J lost 4; bases outside the gene matches: 6. CDR3 length: 13 residues. CDR3 coding DNA: TGTGCCAGCAATAAACGACAGGGGTACGAGCAGTACTTC. It codes for CASNKRQGYEQYF.